This TCR beta chain derives from a study of OX40 agonist ivuxolimab in advanced cancers. As for the study more broadly: Ivuxolimab was a fully human IgG2 agonistic monoclonal antibody targeting the costimulatory receptor OX40 (CD134). Intravenous ivuxolimab was administered to patients every 2 weeks at six dose levels: 0.01, 0.1, 0.3, 1.5, 3 and 10 mg/kg. Of the 50 or so patients in dose escalation, approximately 20 had hepatocellular carcinoma, some 15 had melanoma, 9 had renal cell carcinoma and 9 had head and neck cancer. The dose-escalation cohort was about 86% male with a mean age of approximately 60 years, ranging from roughly 23 to 79. Prior anti-PD-1, anti-PD-L1 or anti-CTLA-4 therapy was permitted, and checkpoint inhibitors had been received by 40% to 50% of dose-escalation patients. Partial responses occurred in three dose-escalation patients: two with cutaneous melanoma and one with hepatocellular carcinoma. Peripheral TCRbeta sequencing was intended to test whether TCR sequence diversity was altered and clonal T-cell expansion was caused by ivuxolimab. The paper describes the monotherapy dose-escalation part (N = 52 patients) of the phase I trial of ivuxolimab.

Comment on this clone: There is no known antigen for this receptor. Base qualities are not at hand, and no much larger clone is one base apart.

Findings and caveats that apply to the study as a whole: Antigen specificity was not determined for the clonally expanded peripheral T cells. After ivuxolimab, CD8+ T cells had more expanded clones than CD4+ T cells on average. In the 0.1-3.0 mg/kg groups, partial responders had among the lowest normalized peripheral clonal expansion, particularly in CD8+ T cells. At doses of 0.1 to 3.0 mg/kg, clonal expansion of both CD4+ and CD8+ T cells in blood was seen between baseline and week 6. Low levels of normalized T-cell clonal expansion were also seen in some nonresponding patients.

The germline V gene encodes CDR1 MDHEN and CDR2 SYDVKM. The trim is 3 bases for V and 0 bases for J, with a gap of 12 bases between the germline ends. The cysteine opens and the phenylalanine closes a CDR3 of 15 amino acids. The CDR3 DNA has 45 bases and is translated from base 1. Patients with a history of autoimmune disease or receiving systemic immunosuppression were excluded from the trial. In every dose cohort, peripheral blood was drawn for TCR sequencing at baseline, cycle 4 day 1, and cycle 7 day 1. Samples were obtained from an open-label, multicenter, first-in-human phase I dose-escalation trial of ivuxolimab. Adults with locally advanced or metastatic melanoma, renal cell, hepatocellular, or head and neck squamous cell carcinoma were enrolled in the trial. Before TCR sequencing, CD4+ T cells and CD8+ T cells were sorted from peripheral blood as separate populations. Genomic DNA was extracted from sorted cells for sequencing of the TCRbeta CDR3 region. The immunoSEQ Assay was used to sequence the TCRbeta CDR3 regions. Drawn from immuneACCESS, this table holds only the in-frame rearrangements with V and J called that TCRdb kept. Clones are partly lost; checked studies trace under half to an unresolved V gene and leave the rest unexplained. The sample contains about 23,000 clones, 60% to 85% of them found a single time. Of the sample, about 2% falls within the top ten clones.

Sequenced material: CD4+ or CD8+ T cells sorted from blood, taken in a trial of the OX40 agonist ivuxolimab. The V gene is TRBV28 and the J gene is TRBJ2-7; the D gene is perhaps TRBD1, from 6 matching bases. The origin of this receptor is an adult with an advanced solid tumor such as melanoma, head and neck, liver or kidney cancer. The DNA sequence is given as TGTGCCAGCAGTTTCCGGGACAAGCTCTCCTACGAGCAGTACTTC. The encoded protein is CASSFRDKLSYEQYF.